This TCR beta chain was found in a study of blood T cell repertoires in COVID-19. Turning to the study itself: The origin of the acute and convalescent COVID-19 samples was the United States, Italy and Spain. T cells, B-cell-depleted T cells, or PBMCs supplied cDNA or gDNA.

Per the study methods: How many nucleated cells were present was estimated from reference gene primer amplification. Some clones are missing from TCRdb's copy, which holds only in-frame ones; the method was immunoSEQ multiplex PCR. The V and J calls and clone size come from that table; D and trimming were worked out from the DNA. The sample lists 60,000 or so clones; 78% were seen once. The receptor was isolated from a human donor in a cohort sampled during active COVID-19. The sequencing input was peripheral blood.

The CDR3 reads CASSGLAGARGELFF. DNA for the CDR3: TGTGCCAGCAGTGGGCTAGCGGGAGCCCGCGGGGAGCTGTTTTTT. The V and J genes are TRBV27 and TRBJ2-2, with 10 bases matching TRBD2. The germline V gene has CDR1 MNHEY and CDR2 SMNVEV (reference sequence). After removal of 5 bases from V and 7 bases from J, the junction contained 7 bases not matched to a gene. This CDR3 region has 15 residues.